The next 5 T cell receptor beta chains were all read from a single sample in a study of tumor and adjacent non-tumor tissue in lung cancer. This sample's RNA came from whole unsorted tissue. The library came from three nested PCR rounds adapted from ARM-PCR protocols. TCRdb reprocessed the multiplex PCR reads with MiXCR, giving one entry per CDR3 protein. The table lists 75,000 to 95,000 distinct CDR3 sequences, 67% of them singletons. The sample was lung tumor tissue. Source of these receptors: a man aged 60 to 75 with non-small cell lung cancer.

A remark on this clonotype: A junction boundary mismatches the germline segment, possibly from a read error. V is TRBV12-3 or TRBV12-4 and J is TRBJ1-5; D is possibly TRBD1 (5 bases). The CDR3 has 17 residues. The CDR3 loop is CPSSLMLDTCSNQPQHF. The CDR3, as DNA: TGTCCCAGCAGTTTAATGTTGGACACCTGTAGCAATCAGCCTCAGCATTTT.

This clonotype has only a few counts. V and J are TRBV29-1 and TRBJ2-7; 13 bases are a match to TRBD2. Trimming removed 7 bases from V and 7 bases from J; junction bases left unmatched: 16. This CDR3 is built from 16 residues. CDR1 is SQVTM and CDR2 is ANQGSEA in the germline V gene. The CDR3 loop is CSAQTTGTSGMYEQYF. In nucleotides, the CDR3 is TGCAGCGCTCAGACAACCGGGACTAGCGGGATGTATGAGCAGTACTTC.

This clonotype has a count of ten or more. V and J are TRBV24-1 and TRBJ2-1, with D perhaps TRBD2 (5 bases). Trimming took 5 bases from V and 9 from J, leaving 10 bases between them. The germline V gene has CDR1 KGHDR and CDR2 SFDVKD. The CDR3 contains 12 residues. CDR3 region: CATSAAGGEQFF. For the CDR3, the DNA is TGTGCCACCAGTGCCGCGGGTGGTGAGCAGTTCTTC.

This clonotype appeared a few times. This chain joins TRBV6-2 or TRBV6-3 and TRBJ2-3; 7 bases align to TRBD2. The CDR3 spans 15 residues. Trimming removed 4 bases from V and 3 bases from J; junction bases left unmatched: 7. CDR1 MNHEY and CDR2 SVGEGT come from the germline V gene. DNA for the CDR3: TGTGCCAGCAGTTCACTCGGCGGGAGTACAGATACGCAGTATTTT. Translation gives CASSSLGGSTDTQYF.

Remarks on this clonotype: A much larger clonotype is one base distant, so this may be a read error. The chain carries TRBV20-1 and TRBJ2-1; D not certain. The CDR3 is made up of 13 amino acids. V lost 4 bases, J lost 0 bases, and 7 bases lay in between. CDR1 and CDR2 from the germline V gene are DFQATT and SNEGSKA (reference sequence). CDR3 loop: CSATHYSYNEQFF. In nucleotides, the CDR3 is TGCAGTGCTACCCACTACTCCTACAATGAGCAGTTCTTC.